The next 11 T cell receptor beta chains were all read from a single sample in a study of T cell changes during pregnancy in multiple sclerosis. The protocol was immunoSEQ multiplex PCR, while the TCRdb copy is restricted to in-frame clones and leaves out a portion. Seen here are about 44,000 clones, 75% to 95% observed once, and the top ten hold roughly 0.72%. Sequences were derived from CD4+ T cells from peripheral blood mononuclear cells, sampled before pregnancy. These receptors were taken from a female donor with multiple sclerosis, enrolled in a pregnancy study.

This clone appeared once. The chain is built from TRBV4-3 and TRBJ2-2; 8 bases match TRBD1. This CDR3 region has 14 residues. CDR1 LGHNA and CDR2 YSLEER come from the germline V gene. V was pared by 0 bases and J by 6 bases, with 0 bases of the junction left unmatched. This chain's CDR3 is CASSQEGQAGELFF. The DNA of the CDR3 is TGCGCCAGCAGCCAAGAGGGACAGGCCGGGGAGCTGTTTTTT.

This chain joins TRBV5-1 and TRBJ2-3, with D maybe TRBD2 (5 bases). Trimming removed 7 bases from V and 3 bases from J, with 12 bases in between. The CDR3 length is 13 residues. CDR1 SGHRS and CDR2 YFSETQ come from the germline V gene. The CDR3 here is CASRDPGTDTQYF. The DNA of the CDR3 is TGCGCCAGCCGAGACCCGGGGACAGATACGCAGTATTTT.

V usage is TRBV28 and J usage is TRBJ1-1; 10 positions agree with TRBD1. Germline V lookup: CDR1 MDHEN, CDR2 SYDVKM. CDR3 length equals 15 residues. V gave up 5 bases and J gave up 4 bases; unmatched junction bases: 7. As DNA, the CDR3 is TGTGCCAGCAGTACCCGGGACAGGGGAGCCACTGAAGCTTTCTTT. This encodes CASSTRDRGATEAFF. Filled out from reference TRBV28 and TRBJ1-1, the complete variable domain reads DVKVTQSSRYLVKRTGEKVFLECVQDMDHENMFWYRQDPGLGLRLIYFSYDVKMKEKGDIPEGYSVSREKKERFSLILESASTNQTSMYLCASSTRDRGATEAFFGQGTRLTVV.

This chain joins TRBV7-9 and TRBJ2-3; D possibly corresponds to TRBD2 (5 bases). This CDR3 comprises 15 residues. Germline assignment: CDR1 SEHNR and CDR2 FQNEAQ (reference sequence). V was clipped by 0 bases and J by 5 bases, with 12 bases between them. The CDR3 region is CASSLAPMSGDTQYF. Written as DNA, the CDR3 is TGTGCCAGCAGCTTAGCCCCGATGAGCGGAGATACGCAGTATTTT.

This chain uses TRBV2 with TRBJ1-4, with D uncertain. Germline V CDR1 and CDR2: SNHLY, FYNNEI. V shed 8 bases and J shed 9 bases, with 13 bases lying between them. This CDR3 is built from 12 residues. CDR3 nucleotides: TGTGCCAGCGCAGAGGGCCTGAAAAAACTGTTTTTT. This gives the protein CASAEGLKKLFF.

Here the CDR3 reads CASSQGLALQIYEQFF. CDR3 coding DNA: TGCGCCAGCAGCCAAGGACTAGCTCTTCAAATCTATGAGCAGTTCTTC. The chain couples TRBV4-3 to TRBJ2-1, with 7 bases aligning to TRBD2. Germline V lookup: CDR1 LGHNA, CDR2 YSLEER. The CDR3 has 16 residues. J was trimmed by 8 bases and V by 1 base; bases with no gene match: 11.

This sequence joins TRBV9 and TRBJ1-4, with a tentative D call TRBD1 (6 bases). The ends were cut back, 0 bases at V and 7 bases at J, with 13 bases in the middle. In germline, CDR1 is SGDLS, CDR2 YYNGEE. The CDR3 contains 15 residues. The chain's CDR3 is CASSVAVGGGEKLFF. CDR3 nucleotide sequence: TGTGCCAGCAGCGTAGCAGTAGGGGGTGGTGAAAAACTGTTTTTT.

This rearrangement joins TRBV28 to TRBJ2-2, with 7 bases identical to TRBD1. This CDR3 contains 15 residues. V trimming: 6 bases; J trimming: 2 bases; junction bases outside the gene matches: 6. Germline V gives CDR1 MDHEN, CDR2 SYDVKM. The CDR3 protein is CASRGDRENTGELFF. For the CDR3, the DNA is TGTGCCAGCAGGGGAGACAGGGAAAACACCGGGGAGCTGTTTTTT.

The rearrangement uses TRBV7-2 and TRBJ1-1, with TRBD1 matching over 8 bases. Germline V gene data show CDR1 as SGHTA and CDR2 as FQGNSA. This CDR3 comprises 13 residues. With 3 bases clipped from V and 9 bases from J, the junction kept 6 bases outside the gene matches. The CDR3 region is CASSLPGTGKAFF. The CDR3 DNA follows: TGTGCCAGCAGCTTGCCCGGGACAGGCAAAGCTTTCTTT.

The chain couples TRBV6-5 to TRBJ2-2; the match to TRBD2 covers 8 bases. This CDR3 is built from 15 residues. The V and J ends lost 4 bases and 1 base, in that order; junction bases with no gene match: 2. From germline, CDR1 is MNHEY and CDR2 SVGAGI. The CDR3 here is CASSSSGLNTGELFF. The DNA for the CDR3 is TGTGCCAGCAGTTCTAGCGGGTTGAACACCGGGGAGCTGTTTTTT.

This clone was counted a few times. The chain uses TRBV4-2 and TRBJ1-1, with D maybe TRBD1 (6 bases). Trimming stripped 4 bases from V and 5 bases from J, with 14 bases between. The CDR3 contains 14 residues. Germline CDR1 reads LGHNA; CDR2 reads YNFKEQ. The CDR3 sequence: CASSLRGGETEAFF. The CDR3 DNA reads as TGTGCCAGCAGCCTAAGGGGGGGAGAGACTGAAGCTTTCTTT.